The 5 T cell receptor beta chains listed next were all sequenced from one sample in a study of blood T cell repertoires in COVID-19. Repertoires were generated with immunoSEQ multiplex PCR, while TCRdb's copy carries only in-frame clones and drops some. Of about 15,000 clones detected, roughly 88% appear once; the ten largest clones hold around 8.3%. Material: peripheral blood. Receptors originate from a human donor in a cohort sampled during active COVID-19.

The J gene is TRBJ2-7, the V gene TRBV28; D possibly corresponds to TRBD2 (7 bases). The CDR3 has 13 amino acids. V gave up 8 bases and J gave up 4 bases, with 15 bases separating them. Germline-derived CDR1 and CDR2 are MDHEN and SYDVKM. The CDR3 here is CASWGGGTYEQYF. CDR3 DNA: TGTGCCAGCTGGGGAGGGGGGACTTACGAGCAGTACTTC.

The J gene is TRBJ2-1, the V gene TRBV5-4; maybe TRBD1 (5 bases). This CDR3 is built from 14 residues. Trimming took 1 base from V and 6 from J, leaving 11 bases between them. The germline V gene encodes CDR1 SGHNT and CDR2 YYREEE (reference sequence). CDR3 sequence: CASSLQGLGNEQFF. Written as DNA, the CDR3 is TGTGCCAGCAGCTTGCAGGGCCTAGGCAATGAGCAGTTCTTC. Full variable domain (missing parts from reference TRBV5-4 and TRBJ2-1): ETGVTQSPTHLIKTRGQQVTLRCSSQSGHNTVSWYQQALGQGPQFIFQYYREEENGRGNFPPRFSGLQFPNYSSELNVNALELDDSALYLCASSLQGLGNEQFFGPGTRLTVL.

The rearrangement uses TRBV5-4 and TRBJ1-2, with unresolved D. The CDR3 runs to 14 residues. V was pared by 5 bases and J by 2 bases, with 13 bases between. CDR1 is SGHNT, CDR2 YYREEE, per germline (reference sequence). CDR3 in amino acids: CASRPERGNYGYTF. The CDR3 nucleotides read TGTGCCAGCAGGCCGGAGCGAGGAAACTATGGCTACACCTTC.

In its sample, this clone was seen once. CDR3 sequence: CASSYPGDLPYTF. CDR3 sequence (DNA): TGTGCCAGCAGTTACCCAGGGGATTTACCCTACACCTTC. This sequence joins TRBV6-6 and TRBJ1-2, with D perhaps matching TRBD1 (6 bases). The CDR3 length is 13 residues. The germline gives CDR1 MNHNY, CDR2 SVGAGI (reference sequence). Trimming stripped 2 bases from V and 10 bases from J, with 14 bases between.

This rearrangement joins TRBV27 to TRBJ2-7, with 8 bases lining up with TRBD2. The CDR3 has 13 amino acids. V was pared by 6 bases and J by 9 bases, with 10 bases of the junction left unmatched. Germline CDR1 MNHEY, CDR2 SMNVEV (reference sequence). CDR3 loop: CASRYSSGTAQYF. The CDR3 nucleotides read TGTGCCAGCAGGTACAGTAGCGGGACGGCGCAGTACTTC.